The rows below give T cell receptor beta chains drawn from one sample of a study of T cells in localized non-small cell lung cancer. Profiling relied on immunoSEQ multiplex PCR, and the TCRdb table lists in-frame clones only, not all of them. Of tens of thousands of clones listed, over 75% were seen once; the top ten hold about 20%. This sample comprised peripheral blood, obtained before any cancer treatment. These receptors were obtained from a female donor at least 60 years old with stage II squamous cell lung carcinoma. Each CDR3 is given with its conserved first and last residue. The order of the fields is V gene, clone size, J gene, D gene, CDR3 DNA, CDR3 protein. The D gene is left open where the match is weak. Not all rows give a size; the values are once, few, many and, for expanded clones, a class.

TRBV7-2	NA	TRBJ2-3	TRBD1	TGTGCCAGCAGCTTCCGGGACAGGGGAGACCTTAGCACAGATACGCAGTATTTT	CASSFRDRGDLSTDTQYF
TRBV5-1	NA	TRBJ2-5	NA	TGCGCCAGCAGGGAAGGAGGGGCAGAGACCCAGTACTTC	CASREGGAETQYF
TRBV9	NA	TRBJ2-1	TRBD2	TGTGCCAGCAGCACTCGAGCGGGGGGGTACAATGAGCAGTTCTTC	CASSTRAGGYNEQFF
TRBV29-1	NA	TRBJ1-3	NA	TGCAGCGTACTGGGGGTCTCTGGAAACACCATATATTTT	CSVLGVSGNTIYF
TRBV7-2	NA	TRBJ1-1	NA	TGTGCCAGCAGCTTCAGCAGGGCAAACACTGAAGCTTTCTTT	CASSFSRANTEAFF
TRBV5-1	NA	TRBJ2-1	NA	TGCGCCAGCAGCTCGACAGGACATCCCTACAATGAGCAGTTCTTC	CASSSTGHPYNEQFF
TRBV25-1	NA	TRBJ1-1	NA	TGTGCCAGCAGTGATTCTGGACGGAACTCGAACACTGAAGCTTTCTTT	CASSDSGRNSNTEAFF
TRBV19	NA	TRBJ2-2	NA	TGTGCCAGTAGTACCGCCCGTATAGCCGGGGAGCTGTTTTTT	CASSTARIAGELFF
TRBV5-6	NA	TRBJ2-7	TRBD1	TGTGCCAGCAGCTCAACCTCGACAGGGGCCGCCTACGAGCAGTACTTC	CASSSTSTGAAYEQYF
TRBV9	NA	TRBJ1-2	NA	TGTGCCAGCAGCGTAGCTCAGGTACAAGGCTATGGCTACACCTTC	CASSVAQVQGYGYTF
TRBV19	NA	TRBJ2-2	NA	TGTGCCAGTTCCTGGACAGAGAACACCGGGGAGCTGTTTTTT	CASSWTENTGELFF
TRBV6-5	NA	TRBJ1-1	NA	TGTGCCAGCGCCCTAGGGGATATGAACACTGAAGCTTTCTTT	CASALGDMNTEAFF
TRBV5-5	NA	TRBJ2-7	NA	TGTGCCAGCAGCTTTTTGGACAGAAAGTTTTACTACGAGCAGTACTTC	CASSFLDRKFYYEQYF
TRBV6-1	NA	TRBJ1-4	TRBD1	TGTGCCAGCAGCGACGAGACAGGGGGGAATCAAAAACTGTTTTTT	CASSDETGGNQKLFF
TRBV27	NA	TRBJ2-5	NA	TGTGCCAGCAACAGGGAATCCGAGACCCAGTACTTC	CASNRESETQYF
TRBV7-8	NA	TRBJ2-7	NA	TGTGCCAGCAGCCCAATAAACGAGCAGTACTTC	CASSPINEQYF
TRBV5-6	NA	TRBJ1-1	NA	TGTGCCAGCAGCTTGGCCGGCGGGATGAACACTGAAGCTTTCTTT	CASSLAGGMNTEAFF
TRBV6-5	NA	TRBJ1-1	NA	TGTGCCAGCAACCTACAGGGGAACACTGAAGCTTTCTTT	CASNLQGNTEAFF
TRBV7-2	NA	TRBJ1-3	NA	TGTGCCAGCAGCTCCGGGACGAGAAACACCATATATTTT	CASSSGTRNTIYF
TRBV6-5	NA	TRBJ1-3	TRBD1	TGTGCCAGCCACCCAGGGGGAGGGACTGGAAACACCATATATTTT	CASHPGGGTGNTIYF
TRBV6-4	NA	TRBJ2-1	NA	TGTGCCAGCAGTGACGGGCAGGGGGGCTACAATGAGCAGTTCTTC	CASSDGQGGYNEQFF
TRBV7-2	NA	TRBJ2-7	NA	TGTGCCAGCGCCTCCGTCCCGGGCCGCGAGCAGTACTTC	CASASVPGREQYF
TRBV19	NA	TRBJ1-2	NA	TGTGCCAGTACCCTAACTGGGGCACAGGATAGGAGTGGCTACACCTTC	CASTLTGAQDRSGYTF
TRBV6-5	NA	TRBJ1-1	TRBD1	TGTGCCAGCACCCAGACAGGGAGTAAGGTAGCTTTCTTT	CASTQTGSKVAFF
TRBV6-6	NA	TRBJ1-2	NA	TGTGCCAGCAGTTACGATGGTCCTAACTACACCTTC	CASSYDGPNYTF
TRBV6-5	NA	TRBJ1-2	TRBD1	TGTGCCAGCAGCACCGGGACAGGGGGCGTCTATGGCTACACCTTC	CASSTGTGGVYGYTF
TRBV19	NA	TRBJ2-1	NA	TGTGCCAGTAGCCCCCGGGGCCTCACTAGTTCCAATGAGCAGTTCTTC	CASSPRGLTSSNEQFF
TRBV11-2	NA	TRBJ2-6	NA	TGTGCCAGCAGCCGGACGGCAGGGTGGACTGGGGCCAACGTCCTGACTTTC	CASSRTAGWTGANVLTF
TRBV6-1	NA	TRBJ1-6	TRBD1	TGTGCCAGCGGGACAGGGGGTATTTCACCCCTCCACTTT	CASGTGGISPLHF
TRBV7-8	NA	TRBJ1-5	NA	TGTGCCAGCAGCTTAGTTCCGGGAGGGGACGGCAATCAGCCCCAGCATTTT	CASSLVPGGDGNQPQHF
TRBV4-3	NA	TRBJ1-1	TRBD1	TGCGCCAGCAGCCGCGGGACAGTTCCACCAGGGACTGAAGCTTTCTTT	CASSRGTVPPGTEAFF
TRBV27	NA	TRBJ1-2	NA	TGTGCCAGCAGTCCCCTCCCCGTGGCAGTCGGAAACTATGGCTACACCTTC	CASSPLPVAVGNYGYTF
TRBV25-1	NA	TRBJ1-4	NA	TGTGCCAGCAGTGAATCCTACAGGGCGAGCGAAAAACTGTTTTTT	CASSESYRASEKLFF
TRBV10-1	NA	TRBJ2-1	NA	TGCGCCAGCAGTGAGTCTGGGGTGACTGAGCAGTTCTTC	CASSESGVTEQFF
TRBV5-4	NA	TRBJ2-5	NA	TGTGCCAGCAGCTTGAGGTCAGAAGAGACCCAGTACTTC	CASSLRSEETQYF
TRBV19	NA	TRBJ2-3	NA	TGTGCCAGTAGTCCCCGTCCTCCTAGCACAGATACGCAGTATTTT	CASSPRPPSTDTQYF
TRBV7-2	few	TRBJ2-1	NA	TGTGCCAGCAGCTTACAACCTAGTCGTATGAACAATGAGCAGTTCTTC	CASSLQPSRMNNEQFF
TRBV11-2	once	TRBJ2-5	NA	TGTGCCAGCAGCCCCCCTCCGCAGCAGGAGCCCCAAGAGACCCAGTACTTC	CASSPPPQQEPQETQYF
TRBV6-6	NA	TRBJ1-2	TRBD1	TGTGCCAGCAGGTACGGACAGGCCTCCTATGGCTACACCTTC	CASRYGQASYGYTF
TRBV5-1	NA	TRBJ1-2	TRBD1	TGCGCCAGCAGCACCGGGGGACAGGGGGCAACTAACTATGGCTACACCTTC	CASSTGGQGATNYGYTF
TRBV7-8	NA	TRBJ1-1	NA	TGTGCCAGCAGCTCACAGGGGAACACTGAAGCTTTCTTT	CASSSQGNTEAFF
TRBV7-2	NA	TRBJ2-7	NA	TGTGCCAGCAGCTTAAACGGAGGAGGAGTTTACGAGCAGTACTTC	CASSLNGGGVYEQYF
TRBV7-2	NA	TRBJ1-1	NA	TGTGCCAGCAGCTTAGACCCCGGGAGAACTGAAGCTTTCTTT	CASSLDPGRTEAFF
TRBV19	NA	TRBJ1-4	NA	TGTGCCAGTAGCCCAGCGACCGAAAAACTGTTTTTT	CASSPATEKLFF
TRBV6-4	NA	TRBJ1-6	NA	TGTGCCAGCCGGCCAGAGGGTGATAATTCACCCCTCCACTTT	CASRPEGDNSPLHF
TRBV6-6	NA	TRBJ2-7	NA	TGTGCCAGCAGCCACCTTCGGACCTCGGGGCCCTACGAGCAGTACTTC	CASSHLRTSGPYEQYF
TRBV2	NA	TRBJ2-5	NA	TGTGCCAGCAGTGTAAAGGAGACCCAGTACTTC	CASSVKETQYF
TRBV6-5	NA	TRBJ2-2	TRBD2	TGTGCCAGCAGGTCTCGGGGGGGCTCGTCCGGGGAGCTGTTTTTT	CASRSRGGSSGELFF
TRBV7-2	NA	TRBJ1-2	NA	TGTGCCAGCAGCTTAGCGACAGCTTATGGCTACACCTTC	CASSLATAYGYTF
TRBV11-2	NA	TRBJ1-1	NA	TGTGCCAGCAGCTTAAGAGGGGTTGACACTGAAGCTTTCTTT	CASSLRGVDTEAFF
TRBV25-1	NA	TRBJ1-2	TRBD1	TGTGCCAGCAGTGCTTCAAGACAGGGGGCGGGATATGGCTACACCTTC	CASSASRQGAGYGYTF
TRBV19	NA	TRBJ1-2	NA	TGTGCCAGTAGGGACGTAGGGGCCTCCTATGGCTACACCTTC	CASRDVGASYGYTF
TRBV6-1	NA	TRBJ1-1	NA	TGTGCCAGCAGTGAAGCGGGGGGAGGACGTTCTACTGAAGCTTTCTTT	CASSEAGGGRSTEAFF
TRBV5-4	NA	TRBJ2-2	NA	TGTGCCAGCAGCTTGGAGATAACCCGCGGGGAGCTGTTTTTT	CASSLEITRGELFF
TRBV7-9	NA	TRBJ2-7	NA	TGTGCCAGCAGCCCCCTTCTGAGGGCCGGGACCTACGAGCAGTACTTC	CASSPLLRAGTYEQYF